The 20 T cell receptor beta chains presented below share a single source sample, sequenced in a study of cytomegalovirus exposure and HLA in healthy donors. Libraries were prepared by immunoSEQ multiplex PCR; TCRdb keeps only in-frame clonotypes and omits some of them. The sample has 150,000 to 200,000 clones, roughly 82% seen once. Sample: PBMCs. The receptors stem from a woman under 30 in good health and CMV-seronegative.

This clone has just a few counts. V and J are TRBV6-6 and TRBJ1-1; D is perhaps TRBD1 (5 bases). The CDR3 loop spans 14 amino acids. The germline CDR1 and CDR2 sequences are MNHNY and SVGAGI (reference sequence). Trimming stripped 0 bases from V and 4 bases from J, with 9 bases between. CDR3 DNA sequence: TGTGCCAGCAGTTACTCGGAGGGGATCACTGAAGCTTTCTTT. Protein: CASSYSEGITEAFF.

The genes are TRBV27 and TRBJ2-7; 9 bases match TRBD1. CDR1 MNHEY and CDR2 SMNVEV come from the germline V gene (reference sequence). Trimming at V came to 5 bases and at J to 0 bases, leaving 11 bases not matched to a gene. The CDR3 consists of 17 residues. The CDR3 DNA reads TGTGCCAGCAGTCCACCCGGGGCGGGACAGGGCTCCTACGAGCAGTACTTC. Amino acid sequence: CASSPPGAGQGSYEQYF.

A single count supports this clone. The J gene is TRBJ2-1, the V gene TRBV6-5; 8 bases agree with TRBD2. This CDR3 contains 15 residues. Trimming cost V 3 bases and J 8 bases; bases outside gene matches: 9. Germline CDR1 and CDR2: MNHEY and SVGAGI. CDR3 sequence reads: CASSYRAGGGDEQFF. The CDR3 bases are TGTGCCAGCAGTTATAGGGCGGGAGGCGGGGATGAGCAGTTCTTC.

The rearrangement uses TRBV9 and TRBJ1-5; D is possibly TRBD1 (5 bases). This CDR3 comprises 15 residues. Germline CDR1 is SGDLS and CDR2 is YYNGEE. V lost 0 bases to trimming and J lost 13 bases, with 20 bases between them. DNA of the CDR3: TGTGCCAGCAGCGTAGGATGGGGCACCCAGGACCCTCAGCATTTT. As protein: CASSVGWGTQDPQHF.

V and J are TRBV4-1 and TRBJ2-1; D possibly corresponds to TRBD1 (5 bases). Trimming stripped 4 bases from V and 5 bases from J, with 24 bases between. CDR3 length: 18 residues. Germline V CDR1 and CDR2: MGHRA, YSYEKL. Written as DNA, the CDR3 is TGCGCCAGCAGCCCGCTGACAGTAACGGCGCCACCCGACAATGAGCAGTTCTTC. Its translation: CASSPLTVTAPPDNEQFF.

The chain is built from TRBV2 and TRBJ2-3, with TRBD2 matching 7 bases. J gave up 4 bases and V 5 bases, and 9 bases lay outside the gene matches. This CDR3 is built from 15 residues. Germline-derived CDR1 and CDR2 are SNHLY and FYNNEI. The CDR3 DNA sequence: TGTGCCAGCAGTATCGGCGGGGGATCGGCAGATACGCAGTATTTT. The encoded protein is CASSIGGGSADTQYF.

This chain uses TRBV2 with TRBJ2-1, with 8 bases matching TRBD2. This CDR3 comprises 18 residues. V was clipped by 1 base and J by 6 bases; unmatched bases: 14. Germline CDR1 is SNHLY and CDR2 is FYNNEI. The CDR3 loop is CASSEVHRRGASGNEQFF. The DNA for the CDR3 is TGTGCCAGCAGTGAAGTTCATCGGCGGGGGGCCTCTGGCAATGAGCAGTTCTTC.

As regards this clone: This CDR3 is also generated by other DNA sequences in the sample. The genes are TRBV2 and TRBJ2-7; D uncertain. V was clipped by 5 bases and J by 3 bases, with 5 bases between them. The CDR3 totals 11 residues. The germline V gene encodes CDR1 SNHLY and CDR2 FYNNEI. The CDR3 coding sequence is TGTGCCAGCAGTTCCCTCTACGAGCAGTACTTC. This encodes CASSSLYEQYF.

This clone occurred once. This chain links TRBV29-1 with TRBJ1-2, with D perhaps matching TRBD1 (6 bases). This CDR3 contains 12 residues. V shed 6 bases and J shed 2 bases, with 10 bases lying between them. Per germline, CDR1 SQVTM and CDR2 ANQGSEA. The CDR3 spells CSVVTGNYGYTF. For the CDR3, the DNA is TGCAGCGTCGTGACAGGAAACTATGGCTACACCTTC.

V and J are TRBV6-1 and TRBJ2-5; TRBD1 matches at 8 bases. The CDR3 has 14 amino acids. The V and J ends lost 6 bases and 5 bases, in that order; junction bases with no gene match: 8. Germline V lookup: CDR1 MNHNS, CDR2 SASEGT. Here the CDR3 DNA reads TGTGCCAGCAGACCCGACAGGGGTGAGGAGACCCAGTACTTC. The encoded protein is CASRPDRGEETQYF.

The rearrangement uses TRBV27 and TRBJ2-3, with 8 bases lining up with TRBD1. CDR1 is MNHEY, CDR2 SMNVEV, per germline (reference sequence). The V and J ends lost 4 bases and 3 bases, in that order; junction bases with no gene match: 3. This CDR3 is 14 amino acids long. CDR3 nucleotides: TGTGCCAGCAGTTCGGACAGGGCAACAGATACGCAGTATTTT. Amino acid sequence: CASSSDRATDTQYF.

J is TRBJ2-3 and V is TRBV10-1; the match to TRBD2 covers 12 bases. This CDR3 is 16 amino acids long. The V segment lost 2 bases and the J segment 5 bases; nucleotides outside the gene matches: 5. CDR1 is WNHNN, CDR2 SYGVQD, per germline (reference sequence). CDR3 loop: CASSEALAGGIDTQYF. In DNA, the CDR3 is TGCGCCAGCAGTGAGGCGCTAGCGGGGGGGATAGATACGCAGTATTTT.

CDR3 in DNA: TGCGCCAGCAGCGCTGACAGGAATGGCTACACCTTC. Amino acid sequence: CASSADRNGYTF. The V gene is TRBV5-1, the J gene TRBJ1-2, with D maybe TRBD1 (6 bases). V was clipped by 4 bases and J by 6 bases, with 10 bases between them. CDR1 SGHRS and CDR2 YFSETQ come from the germline V gene. This CDR3 is built from 12 residues.

The CDR3 region has the DNA TGTGCCAGCAGCTCCCCAGGGGGCCGGGGGAGGAATGAGCAGTTCTTC. Its protein product is CASSSPGGRGRNEQFF. This sequence joins TRBV11-2 and TRBJ2-1; 8 positions agree with TRBD1. There are 16 residues in the CDR3. Germline V gives CDR1 SGHAT, CDR2 FQNNGV. J lost 7 bases, V lost 4 bases, and 12 bases had no gene match.

The J gene is TRBJ2-5, the V gene TRBV30, with TRBD1 matching 8 bases. Germline trimming cut 5 bases from V and 1 base from J; bases unmatched to any gene: 6. The CDR3 has 14 residues. The germline V gene has CDR1 GTSNPN and CDR2 SVGIG (reference sequence). CDR3 nucleotides: TGTGCCTGGGGACAGGGCCGACCCCAAGAGACCCAGTACTTC. This sequence encodes CAWGQGRPQETQYF.

This clone is a singleton in its sample. The V and J genes are TRBV9 and TRBJ2-5, with 11 nucleotides matching TRBD1. V was clipped by 2 bases and J by 5 bases; unmatched bases: 5. CDR1 is SGDLS, CDR2 YYNGEE, per germline. There are 15 residues in the CDR3. As DNA, the CDR3 is TGTGCCAGCAGCGTCGGACAGGGGGCAGGGGAGACCCAGTACTTC. It encodes CASSVGQGAGETQYF.

The chain has TRBV6-1 and TRBJ2-7, with unresolved D. The V gene's germline CDR1 is MNHNS and CDR2 SASEGT. Trimming took off 4 bases at V and 0 bases at J, with 7 bases between the two ends. This CDR3 region has 13 residues. CDR3 amino acids: CASSVTVSYEQYF. The CDR3, as DNA: TGTGCCAGCAGTGTCACGGTCTCCTACGAGCAGTACTTC.

The rearrangement links TRBV4-1 to TRBJ1-5; the D is unclear. Between the trimmed V and J ends, which lost 0 bases and 6 bases, there was a span of 18 bases. Germline loops: CDR1 MGHRA, CDR2 YSYEKL. The CDR3 consists of 17 residues. In DNA form, the CDR3 reads TGCGCCAGCAGCCAAGATTTAATGCTGACTCGCAGTCAGCCCCAGCATTTT. This gives the protein CASSQDLMLTRSQPQHF.

This chain connects TRBV7-9 to TRBJ1-1, with 10 nucleotides matching TRBD1. CDR1 is SEHNR, CDR2 FQNEAQ, per germline (reference sequence). Trimming took 4 bases from V and 6 from J; bases not matched to a gene: 14. The CDR3 is made up of 17 amino acids. CDR3 region: CASSSRPGQGPNPEAFF. DNA for the CDR3: TGTGCCAGCAGCTCGAGGCCGGGACAGGGGCCAAATCCTGAAGCTTTCTTT.

The rearrangement joins TRBV5-1 to TRBJ1-3, with D unresolved. From germline, CDR1 is SGHRS and CDR2 YFSETQ. The V end lost 2 bases, the J end lost 3 bases, and 15 bases lay between the germline ends. CDR3 length equals 16 residues. The CDR3 DNA sequence: TGCGCCAGCAGCTTCGGTGGGCTGTTGAATGGAAACACCATATATTTT. This sequence encodes CASSFGGLLNGNTIYF.